The T cell receptor beta chain under discussion was sequenced for a study of regulatory T cells in long-lasting Graves disease. Construction of TCR beta libraries relied on iRepertoire HTBI primers and on Arm-PCR targeting CDR3 regions. TCRdb reprocessed the multiplex PCR reads with MiXCR, giving one entry per CDR3 protein. The repertoire holds under 450,000 distinct CDR3 sequences, with approximately 12% as singletons. The time point: newly diagnosed GD, antithyroid drugs for less than 3 months. Making the TCR library involved RNA that had been extracted from PBMCs. Germline V gene data show CDR1 as MNHEY and CDR2 as SMNVEV (reference sequence). V shed 6 bases and J 4 bases; nucleotides not matched to a gene: 10. The CDR3 extends over 16 amino acids. At least ten counts were recorded for this clonotype. This sample also appeared in a second study, on T cells in Graves' hyperthyroidism and ophthalmopathy.

The starting material was peripheral blood mononuclear cells (PBMCs), obtained at new diagnosis, from a patient treated with antithyroid drugs. The TCR comes from a woman younger than 30 with Graves disease. The gene calls are TRBV27 and TRBJ1-2; 11 bases map to TRBD1. The DNA for the CDR3 is TGTGCCAGCAGCTCCGGGACAGGGGGGCAAATCTATGGCTACACCTTC. This encodes CASSSGTGGQIYGYTF.